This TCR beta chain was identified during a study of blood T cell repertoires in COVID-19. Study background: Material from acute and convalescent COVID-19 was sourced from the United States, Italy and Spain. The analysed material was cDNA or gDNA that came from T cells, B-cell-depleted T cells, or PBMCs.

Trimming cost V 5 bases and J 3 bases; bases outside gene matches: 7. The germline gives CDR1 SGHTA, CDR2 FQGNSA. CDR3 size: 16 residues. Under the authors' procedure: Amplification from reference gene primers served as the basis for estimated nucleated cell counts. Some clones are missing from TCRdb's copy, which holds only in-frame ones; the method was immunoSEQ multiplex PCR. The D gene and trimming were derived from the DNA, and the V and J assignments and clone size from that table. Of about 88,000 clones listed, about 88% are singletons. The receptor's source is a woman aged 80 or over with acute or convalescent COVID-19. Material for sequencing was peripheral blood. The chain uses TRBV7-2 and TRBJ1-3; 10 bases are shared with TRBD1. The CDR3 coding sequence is TGTGCCAGCAGCCCCCGACAGGGGGCCGGTGGAAACACCATATATTTT. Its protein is CASSPRQGAGGNTIYF.